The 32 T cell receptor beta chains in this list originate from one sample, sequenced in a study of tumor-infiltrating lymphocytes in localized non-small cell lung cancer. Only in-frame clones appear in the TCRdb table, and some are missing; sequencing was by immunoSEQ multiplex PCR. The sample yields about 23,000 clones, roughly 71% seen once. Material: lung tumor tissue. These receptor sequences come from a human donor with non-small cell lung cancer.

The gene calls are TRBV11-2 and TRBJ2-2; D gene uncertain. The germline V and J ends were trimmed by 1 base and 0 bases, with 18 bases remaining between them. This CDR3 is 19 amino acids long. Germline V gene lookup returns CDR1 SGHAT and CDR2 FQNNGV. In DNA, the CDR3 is TGTGCCAGCAGCTTAGTGCGGCAGTATGCACAGTCGAACACCGGGGAGCTGTTTTTT. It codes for CASSLVRQYAQSNTGELFF. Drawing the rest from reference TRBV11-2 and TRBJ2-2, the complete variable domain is EAGVAQSPRYKIIEKRQSVAFWCNPISGHATLYWYQQILGQGPKLLIQFQNNGVVDDSQLPKDRFSAERLKGVDSTLKIQPAKLEDSAVYLCASSLVRQYAQSNTGELFFGEGSRLTVL.

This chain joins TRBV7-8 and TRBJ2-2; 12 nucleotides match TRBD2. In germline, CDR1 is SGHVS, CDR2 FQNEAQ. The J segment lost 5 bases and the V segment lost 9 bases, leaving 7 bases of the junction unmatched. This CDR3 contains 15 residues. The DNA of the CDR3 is TGTGCCAGTACTAGCGGGAGGCCGGGAACCGGGGAGCTGTTTTTT. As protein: CASTSGRPGTGELFF.

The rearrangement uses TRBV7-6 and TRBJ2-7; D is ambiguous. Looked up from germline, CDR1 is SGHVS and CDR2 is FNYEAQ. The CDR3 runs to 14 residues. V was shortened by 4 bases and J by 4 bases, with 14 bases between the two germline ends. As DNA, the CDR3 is TGTGCCAGCAGCTACCGGGTCCTCGGGTACGAGCAGTACTTC. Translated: CASSYRVLGYEQYF.

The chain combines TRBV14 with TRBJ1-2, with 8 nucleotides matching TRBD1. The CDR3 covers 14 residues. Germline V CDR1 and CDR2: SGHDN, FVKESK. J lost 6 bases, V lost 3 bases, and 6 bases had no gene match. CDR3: CASSHNRGLDGYTF. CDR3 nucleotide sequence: TGTGCCAGCAGCCACAACAGGGGGTTGGATGGCTACACCTTC.

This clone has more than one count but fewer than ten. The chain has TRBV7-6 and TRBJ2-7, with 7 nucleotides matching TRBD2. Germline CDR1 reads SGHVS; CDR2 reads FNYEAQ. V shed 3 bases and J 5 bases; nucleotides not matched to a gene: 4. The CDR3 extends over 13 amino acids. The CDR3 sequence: CASSLVSGDEQYF. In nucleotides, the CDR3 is TGTGCCAGCAGCTTGGTCAGCGGGGACGAGCAGTACTTC.

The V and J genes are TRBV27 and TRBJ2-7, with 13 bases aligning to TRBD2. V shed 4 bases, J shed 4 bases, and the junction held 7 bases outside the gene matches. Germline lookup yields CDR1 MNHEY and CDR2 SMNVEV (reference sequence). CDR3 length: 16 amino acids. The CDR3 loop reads CASSSWTSGSRYEQYF. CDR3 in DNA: TGTGCCAGCAGTTCATGGACTAGCGGGAGTCGTTACGAGCAGTACTTC.

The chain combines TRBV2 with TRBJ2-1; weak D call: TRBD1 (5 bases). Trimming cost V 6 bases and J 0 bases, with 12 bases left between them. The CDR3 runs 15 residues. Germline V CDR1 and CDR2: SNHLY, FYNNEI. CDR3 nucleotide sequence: TGTGCCAGCAGGACAGAGGCCCTCTCCTACAATGAGCAGTTCTTC. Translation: CASRTEALSYNEQFF.

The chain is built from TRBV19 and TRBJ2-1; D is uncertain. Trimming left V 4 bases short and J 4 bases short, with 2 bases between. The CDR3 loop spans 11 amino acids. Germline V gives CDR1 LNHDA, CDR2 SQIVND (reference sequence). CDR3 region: CASSTYNEQFF. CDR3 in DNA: TGTGCCAGTAGTACTTACAATGAGCAGTTCTTC.

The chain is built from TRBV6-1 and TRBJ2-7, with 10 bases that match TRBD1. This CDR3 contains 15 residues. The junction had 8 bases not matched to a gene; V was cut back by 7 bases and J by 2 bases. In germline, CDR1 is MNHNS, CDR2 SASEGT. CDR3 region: CASTTGTGATYEQYF. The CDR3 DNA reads TGTGCCAGCACCACCGGGACAGGGGCGACCTACGAGCAGTACTTC.

Here the CDR3 reads CASSLGFTDEQYF. Here the CDR3 DNA reads TGTGCCAGCAGTTTGGGATTCACTGACGAGCAGTACTTC. J is TRBJ2-7 and V is TRBV28, with D hard to call. The ends were cut back, 3 bases at V and 5 bases at J, with 11 bases in the middle. Looked up from germline, CDR1 is MDHEN and CDR2 is SYDVKM. The CDR3 covers 13 residues.

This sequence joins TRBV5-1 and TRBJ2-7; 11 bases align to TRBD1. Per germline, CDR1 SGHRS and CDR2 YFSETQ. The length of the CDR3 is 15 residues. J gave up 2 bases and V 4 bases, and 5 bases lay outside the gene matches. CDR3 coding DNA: TGCGCCAGCAGCCGAGCGGGACAGGGGGCCTACGAGCAGTACTTC. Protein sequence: CASSRAGQGAYEQYF.

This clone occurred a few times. The CDR3 DNA is TGTGCCAGCAGCTTAACGCCGGCCACCGGGGAGCTGTTTTTT. This sequence encodes CASSLTPATGELFF. This rearrangement joins TRBV11-2 to TRBJ2-2; D remains unclear. Trimming removed 2 bases at V and 4 bases at J, with 8 bases between. Germline CDR1 reads SGHAT; CDR2 reads FQNNGV. This CDR3 contains 14 residues.

CDR3 in amino acids: CASSARQDHTDTQYF. The CDR3 coding sequence is TGCGCCAGCAGCGCCCGACAGGACCACACAGATACGCAGTATTTT. This chain links TRBV5-1 with TRBJ2-3, with D perhaps matching TRBD1 (6 bases). The V and J ends lost 4 bases and 2 bases respectively, with 14 bases between them. Per the germline V gene, CDR1 is SGHRS and CDR2 is YFSETQ. This CDR3 region has 15 residues.

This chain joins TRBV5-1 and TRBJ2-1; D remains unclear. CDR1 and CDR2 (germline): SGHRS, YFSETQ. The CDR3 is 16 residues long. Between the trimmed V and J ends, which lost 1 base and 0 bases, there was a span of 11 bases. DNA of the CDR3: TGCGCCAGCAGCTTGCCGCGACAAAGCTCCTACAATGAGCAGTTCTTC. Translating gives CASSLPRQSSYNEQFF.

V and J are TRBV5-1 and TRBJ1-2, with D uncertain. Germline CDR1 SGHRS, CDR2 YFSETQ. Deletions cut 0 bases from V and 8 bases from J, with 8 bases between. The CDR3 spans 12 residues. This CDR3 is CASSLGESGYTF. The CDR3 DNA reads TGCGCCAGCAGCTTGGGGGAATCCGGCTACACCTTC.

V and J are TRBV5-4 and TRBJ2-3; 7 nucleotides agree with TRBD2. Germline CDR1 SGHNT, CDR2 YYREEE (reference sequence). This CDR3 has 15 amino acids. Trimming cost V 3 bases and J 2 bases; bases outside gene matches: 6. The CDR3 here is CASSSRLAVTDTQYF. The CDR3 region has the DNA TGTGCCAGCAGCTCCCGACTAGCTGTCACAGATACGCAGTATTTT.

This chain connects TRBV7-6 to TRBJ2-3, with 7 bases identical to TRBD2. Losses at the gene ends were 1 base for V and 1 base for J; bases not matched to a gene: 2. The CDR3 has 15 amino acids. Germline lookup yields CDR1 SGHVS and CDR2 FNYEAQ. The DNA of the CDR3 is TGTGCCAGCAGCTTAGGGGGAGGGGGCACAGATACGCAGTATTTT. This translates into CASSLGGGGTDTQYF.

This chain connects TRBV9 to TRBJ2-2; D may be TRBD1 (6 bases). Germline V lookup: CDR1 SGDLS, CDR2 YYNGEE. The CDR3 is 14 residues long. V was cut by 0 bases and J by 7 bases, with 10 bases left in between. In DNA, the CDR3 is TGTGCCAGCAGCGTAGTAATAGGGGGCGGGGAGCTGTTTTTT. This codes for CASSVVIGGGELFF.

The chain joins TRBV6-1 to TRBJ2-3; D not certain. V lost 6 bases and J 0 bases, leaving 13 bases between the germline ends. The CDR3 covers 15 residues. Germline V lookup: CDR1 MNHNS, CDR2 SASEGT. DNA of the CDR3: TGTGCCAGCAGGAGGACCGGAACTAGCACAGATACGCAGTATTTT. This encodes CASRRTGTSTDTQYF.

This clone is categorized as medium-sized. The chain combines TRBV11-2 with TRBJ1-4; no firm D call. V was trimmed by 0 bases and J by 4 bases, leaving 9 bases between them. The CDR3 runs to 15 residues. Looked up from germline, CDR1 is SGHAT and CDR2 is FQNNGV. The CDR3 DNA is TGTGCCAGCAGCTTAGACTCCAGATTTAATGAAAAACTGTTTTTT. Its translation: CASSLDSRFNEKLFF.

The CDR3, as DNA: TGTGCCATCAGTGAGTGGGGGAACCCCTACGAGCAGTACTTC. Residues: CAISEWGNPYEQYF. V and J are TRBV10-3 and TRBJ2-7; either TRBD1 or TRBD2 may supply D (5 bases each). V shed 1 base and J shed 2 bases, with 9 bases lying between them. The CDR3 sequence is 14 residues long. Germline CDR1 and CDR2: ENHRY and SYGVKD.

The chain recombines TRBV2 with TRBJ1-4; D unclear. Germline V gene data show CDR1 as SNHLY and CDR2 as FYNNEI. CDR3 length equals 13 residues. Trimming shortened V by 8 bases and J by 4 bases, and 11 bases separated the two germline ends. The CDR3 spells CASGRELNEKLFF. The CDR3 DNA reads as TGTGCCAGCGGCCGGGAGCTTAATGAAAAACTGTTTTTT. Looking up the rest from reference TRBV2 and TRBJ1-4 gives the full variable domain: EPEVTQTPSHQVTQMGQEVILRCVPISNHLYFYWYRQILGQKVEFLVSFYNNEISEKSEIFDDQFSVERPDGSNFTLKIRSTKLEDSAMYFCASGRELNEKLFFGSGTQLSVL.

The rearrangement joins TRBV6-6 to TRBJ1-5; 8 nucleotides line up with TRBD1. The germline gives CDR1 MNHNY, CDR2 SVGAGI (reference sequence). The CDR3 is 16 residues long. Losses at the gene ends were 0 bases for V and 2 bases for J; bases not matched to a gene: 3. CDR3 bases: TGTGCCAGCAGTTACTCGCAGGGGGCCGGCAATCAGCCCCAGCATTTT. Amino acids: CASSYSQGAGNQPQHF.

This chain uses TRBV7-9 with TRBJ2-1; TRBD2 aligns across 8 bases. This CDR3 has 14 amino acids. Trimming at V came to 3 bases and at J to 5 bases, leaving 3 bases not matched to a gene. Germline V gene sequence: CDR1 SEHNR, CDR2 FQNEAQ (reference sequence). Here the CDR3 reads CASSLERGHNEQFF. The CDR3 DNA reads TGTGCCAGCAGCTTGGAGCGGGGGCACAATGAGCAGTTCTTC.

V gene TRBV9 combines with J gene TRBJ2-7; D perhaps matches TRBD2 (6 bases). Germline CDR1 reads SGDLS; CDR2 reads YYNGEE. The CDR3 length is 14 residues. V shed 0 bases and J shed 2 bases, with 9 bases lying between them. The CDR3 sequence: CASSVGDSAYEQYF. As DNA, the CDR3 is TGTGCCAGCAGCGTAGGGGACTCGGCCTACGAGCAGTACTTC.

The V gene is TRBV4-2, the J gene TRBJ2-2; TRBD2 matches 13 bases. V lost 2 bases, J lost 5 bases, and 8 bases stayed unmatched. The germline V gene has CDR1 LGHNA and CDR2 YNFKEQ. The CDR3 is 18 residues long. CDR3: CASSQTSGRAVGTGELFF. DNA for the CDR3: TGTGCCAGCAGCCAAACTAGCGGGAGGGCCGTAGGAACCGGGGAGCTGTTTTTT.

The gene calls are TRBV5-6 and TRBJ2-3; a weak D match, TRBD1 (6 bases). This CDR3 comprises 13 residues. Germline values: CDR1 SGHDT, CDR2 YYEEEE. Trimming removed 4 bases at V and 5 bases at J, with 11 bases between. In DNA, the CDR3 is TGTGCCAGCAGCGAGGCAGGGGTAGATACGCAGTATTTT. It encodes CASSEAGVDTQYF. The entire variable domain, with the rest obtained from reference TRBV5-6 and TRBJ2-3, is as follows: DAGVTQSPTHLIKTRGQQVTLRCSPKSGHDTVSWYQQALGQGPQFIFQYYEEEERQRGNFPDRFSGHQFPNYSSELNVNALLLGDSALYLCASSEAGVDTQYFGPGTRLTVL.

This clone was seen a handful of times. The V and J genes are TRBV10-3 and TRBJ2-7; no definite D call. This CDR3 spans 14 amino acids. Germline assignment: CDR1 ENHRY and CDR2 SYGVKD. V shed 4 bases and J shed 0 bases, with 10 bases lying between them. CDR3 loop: CAISVGTVSYEQYF. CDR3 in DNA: TGTGCCATCAGTGTAGGAACGGTCTCCTACGAGCAGTACTTC.

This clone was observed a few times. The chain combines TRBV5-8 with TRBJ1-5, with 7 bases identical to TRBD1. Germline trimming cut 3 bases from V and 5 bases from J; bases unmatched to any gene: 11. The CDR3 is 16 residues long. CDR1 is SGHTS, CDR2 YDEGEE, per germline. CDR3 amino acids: CASSSTPTGPHQPQHF. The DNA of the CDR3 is TGTGCCAGCAGCTCCACCCCGACAGGGCCCCATCAGCCCCAGCATTTT.

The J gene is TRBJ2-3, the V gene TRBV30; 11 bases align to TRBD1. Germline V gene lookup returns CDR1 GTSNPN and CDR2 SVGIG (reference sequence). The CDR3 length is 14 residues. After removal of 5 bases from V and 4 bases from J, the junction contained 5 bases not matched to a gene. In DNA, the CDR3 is TGTGCCTGGGGGAGGACAGGGGGCTCAGATACGCAGTATTTT. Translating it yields CAWGRTGGSDTQYF.

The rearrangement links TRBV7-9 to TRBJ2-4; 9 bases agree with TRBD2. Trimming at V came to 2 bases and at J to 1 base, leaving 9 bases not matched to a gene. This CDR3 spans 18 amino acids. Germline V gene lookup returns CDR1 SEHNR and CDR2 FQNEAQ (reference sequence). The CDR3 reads CASSLSSSGRTAKNIQYF. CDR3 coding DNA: TGTGCCAGCAGCTTAAGCTCCAGCGGGAGGACGGCCAAAAACATTCAGTACTTC. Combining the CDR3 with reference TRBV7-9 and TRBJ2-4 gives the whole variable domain DTGVSQNPRHKITKRGQNVTFRCDPISEHNRLYWYRQTLGQGPEFLTYFQNEAQLEKSRLLSDRFSAERPKGSFSTLEIQRTEQGDSAMYLCASSLSSSGRTAKNIQYFGAGTRLSVL.

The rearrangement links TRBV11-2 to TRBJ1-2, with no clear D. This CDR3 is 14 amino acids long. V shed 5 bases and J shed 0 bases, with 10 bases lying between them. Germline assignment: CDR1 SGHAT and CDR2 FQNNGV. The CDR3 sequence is CASSPRVANYGYTF. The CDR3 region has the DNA TGTGCCAGCAGCCCTAGGGTCGCTAACTATGGCTACACCTTC.